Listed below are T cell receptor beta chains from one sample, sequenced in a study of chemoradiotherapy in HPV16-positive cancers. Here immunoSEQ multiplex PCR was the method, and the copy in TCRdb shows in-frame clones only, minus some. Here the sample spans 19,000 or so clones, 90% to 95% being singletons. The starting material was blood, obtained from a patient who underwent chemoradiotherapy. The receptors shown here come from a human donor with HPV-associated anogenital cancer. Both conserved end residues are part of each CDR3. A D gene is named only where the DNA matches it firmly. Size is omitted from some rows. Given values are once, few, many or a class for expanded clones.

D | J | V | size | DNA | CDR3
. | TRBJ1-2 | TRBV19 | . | TGTGCCAGTAGTATCACGGGGGCCTCTAACTATGGCTACACCTTC | CASSITGASNYGYTF
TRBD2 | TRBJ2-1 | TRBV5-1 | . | TGCGCCAGCAGCTTGGGGCGGGGGGCGAATGAGCAGTTCTTC | CASSLGRGANEQFF
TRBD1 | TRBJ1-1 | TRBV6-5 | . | TGTGCCAGCAGTTACTCGGGGACAGGGAACACTGAAGCTTTCTTT | CASSYSGTGNTEAFF
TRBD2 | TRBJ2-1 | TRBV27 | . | TGTGCCAGCAGTGCCCGGGGGGGAGCGGGGCGATACAATGAGCAGTTCTTC | CASSARGGAGRYNEQFF
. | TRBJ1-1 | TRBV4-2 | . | TGTGCCAGCAGCCAAGAGGTTAAGGGAAAAATCACTGAAGCTTTCTTT | CASSQEVKGKITEAFF
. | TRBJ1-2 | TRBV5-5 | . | TGTGCCAGCAGCTTGGGGCAGGGTACAAACTATGGCTACACCTTC | CASSLGQGTNYGYTF
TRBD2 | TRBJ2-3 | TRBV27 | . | TGTGCCACTTGCGACGGGACTAGCAGCACAGATACGCAGTATTTT | CATCDGTSSTDTQYF
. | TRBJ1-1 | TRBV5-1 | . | TGCGCCAGCAGCCAGGACAGCCTGAACACTGAAGCTTTCTTT | CASSQDSLNTEAFF
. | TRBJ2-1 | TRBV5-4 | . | TGTGCCAGCAGCTTGGGGGCCCAGCCCGAGCAGTTCTTC | CASSLGAQPEQFF
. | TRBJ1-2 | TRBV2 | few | TGTGCCAGCAGTGAATGGTCAGCTGCGGGGGGCTACACCTTC | CASSEWSAAGGYTF
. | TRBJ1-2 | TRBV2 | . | TGTGCCAGCAGTGAATCGACTCACTTTAACTATGGCTACACCTTC | CASSESTHFNYGYTF
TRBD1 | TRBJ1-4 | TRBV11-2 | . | TGTGCCAGCAGCGCGTGGGTGGGACAGGGTGCAACTAATGAAAAACTGTTTTTT | CASSAWVGQGATNEKLFF
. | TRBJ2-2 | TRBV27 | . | TGTGCCAGCAGTTTATTTCACCTTAACACCGGGGAGCTGTTTTTT | CASSLFHLNTGELFF
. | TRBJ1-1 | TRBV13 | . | TGTGCCAGCGACCTAAGGAGGAACACTGAAGCTTTCTTT | CASDLRRNTEAFF
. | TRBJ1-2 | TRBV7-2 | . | TGTGCCAGCAGTCATAACGAGGGGGGCTACACCTTC | CASSHNEGGYTF
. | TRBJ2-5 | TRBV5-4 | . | TGTGCCAGCAGCTCTTACGAAACACTACAAGAGACCCAGTACTTC | CASSSYETLQETQYF
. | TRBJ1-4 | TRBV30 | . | TGTGCCTCGCAGGGGAGGAATGAAAAACTGTTTTTT | CASQGRNEKLFF
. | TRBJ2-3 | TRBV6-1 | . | TGTGCCAGCAGTAGACAGTTTGCAGATACGCAGTATTTT | CASSRQFADTQYF
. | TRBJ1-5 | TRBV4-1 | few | TGCGCCAGCAGCCAAGACCTGGCTCCGAGCAATCAGCCCCAGCATTTT | CASSQDLAPSNQPQHF
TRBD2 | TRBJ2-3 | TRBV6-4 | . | TGTGCCAGCAGTGATAGCGGGGGCGGTGATACGCAGTATTTT | CASSDSGGGDTQYF
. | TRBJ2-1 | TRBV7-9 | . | TGTGCCAGCAGCTTAGGCGGCGGGACCCTCAATGAGCAGTTCTTC | CASSLGGGTLNEQFF